Below are 16 T cell receptor beta chains sequenced from a single sample in a study of blood T cell repertoires in COVID-19. The repertoire was sequenced with immunoSEQ multiplex PCR; TCRdb's copy has only in-frame clones and lacks some. The sample lists around 140,000 clones, around 84% occurring once. What was sequenced was peripheral blood. The receptor source for this set is a woman aged 55-75 years with acute or convalescent COVID-19.

This chain links TRBV7-8 with TRBJ2-7, with D hard to call. The CDR3 has 12 residues. V lost 5 bases, J lost 3 bases, and 8 bases lay in between. The V gene's germline CDR1 is SGHVS and CDR2 FQNEAQ. The CDR3 sequence is CASSRNIYEQYF. The CDR3 DNA sequence: TGTGCCAGCAGCCGTAACATCTACGAGCAGTACTTC. The full variable domain, rest sourced from reference TRBV7-8 and TRBJ2-7, is GAGVSQSPRYKVAKRGQDVALRCDPISGHVSLFWYQQALGQGPEFLTYFQNEAQLDKSGLPSDRFFAERPEGSVSTLKIQRTQQEDSAVYLCASSRNIYEQYFGPGTRLTVT.

The chain recombines TRBV14 with TRBJ1-6; D is possibly TRBD1 (6 bases). The CDR3 sequence is 13 residues long. Trimming took 6 bases from V and 9 from J, leaving 12 bases between them. Germline-derived CDR1 and CDR2 are SGHDN and FVKESK. The CDR3 DNA follows: TGTGCCAGCAGGAACAGGGAGGGTTCACCCCTCCACTTT. Its translation: CASRNREGSPLHF.

The CDR3 coding sequence is TGCGCCAGCAGTGCGGGGGGACACACAGATACGCAGTATTTT. Protein: CASSAGGHTDTQYF. J is TRBJ2-3 and V is TRBV10-1, with D perhaps matching TRBD2 (7 bases). Germline CDR1 reads WNHNN; CDR2 reads SYGVQD (reference sequence). V was cut by 4 bases and J by 2 bases, with 10 bases left in between. The CDR3 covers 14 residues.

The chain employs TRBV19 and TRBJ1-1; D gene unclear. Trimming pared 6 bases from V and 2 bases from J, leaving 10 bases between. The CDR3 loop spans 13 amino acids. Germline V gene lookup returns CDR1 LNHDA and CDR2 SQIVND (reference sequence). The CDR3 region is CASRYGENTEAFF. The CDR3 DNA is TGTGCCAGTAGGTACGGGGAAAACACTGAAGCTTTCTTT.

CDR3 protein: CASSRQGRNFGNEQFF. The DNA for the CDR3 is TGTGCCAGCAGCCGGCAGGGGCGAAATTTCGGCAATGAGCAGTTCTTC. The chain joins TRBV7-9 to TRBJ2-1, with D perhaps TRBD1 (6 bases). V shed 5 bases and J shed 6 bases, with 20 bases lying between them. The CDR3 is 16 amino acids. CDR1 and CDR2 (germline): SEHNR, FQNEAQ (reference sequence).

The count of this clone is one. The chain couples TRBV11-3 to TRBJ1-1; 10 positions agree with TRBD1. Germline CDR1 is SGHNT and CDR2 is YENEEA. The CDR3 consists of 14 residues. The ends lost 5 bases at V and 10 bases at J; junction bases unmatched: 10. CDR3 DNA sequence: TGTGCCAGCAGCCACATAGACAGGGGGCGCGGAGCTTTCTTT. It yields the protein CASSHIDRGRGAFF.

The gene calls are TRBV12-3 or TRBV12-4 and TRBJ2-1, with TRBD1 identical over 8 bases. After removal of 9 bases from V and 10 bases from J, the junction contained 8 bases not matched to a gene. The CDR3 is made up of 12 amino acids. The CDR3 sequence is CASGQGIFEQFF. CDR3 bases: TGTGCCAGTGGACAGGGAATTTTCGAGCAGTTCTTC.

A few counts support this clone. The J gene is TRBJ1-4, the V gene TRBV28, with a tentative D call TRBD1 (6 bases). Looked up from germline, CDR1 is MDHEN and CDR2 is SYDVKM. Trimming stripped 6 bases from V and 8 bases from J, with 22 bases between. The CDR3 sequence is 16 residues long. CDR3 sequence (DNA): TGTGCCAGCAGACTCATGGGACAATTGAATAGCGAAAAACTGTTTTTT. Its protein is CASRLMGQLNSEKLFF.

This clone was detected only a few times. V gene TRBV7-8 combines with J gene TRBJ2-2; 11 bases are shared with TRBD2. V gave up 1 base and J gave up 5 bases; unmatched junction bases: 3. The CDR3 has 16 residues. Germline V gene data show CDR1 as SGHVS and CDR2 as FQNEAQ. The CDR3 is CASSLVASGGTGELFF. The DNA for the CDR3 is TGTGCCAGCAGCTTAGTGGCTAGCGGGGGGACCGGGGAGCTGTTTTTT.

V gene TRBV6-1 combines with J gene TRBJ1-2; D is possibly TRBD1 (5 bases). With 2 bases removed from V and 7 bases from J, the gap between germline ends came to 17 bases. This CDR3 region has 15 residues. Germline assignment: CDR1 MNHNS and CDR2 SASEGT. DNA for the CDR3: TGTGCCAGCAGTGAATTGACCTCGGCTAGGGGTGGCTACACCTTC. It yields the protein CASSELTSARGGYTF.

This rearrangement joins TRBV18 to TRBJ1-1; 8 nucleotides line up with TRBD1. The germline V gene has CDR1 KGHSH and CDR2 LQKENI. The ends lost 4 bases at V and 2 bases at J; junction bases unmatched: 6. The CDR3 consists of 15 residues. The CDR3 nucleotides read TGTGCCAGCTCACTCTTGGACAGGGCAAACACTGAAGCTTTCTTT. Encoded protein: CASSLLDRANTEAFF.

The chain combines TRBV19 with TRBJ2-2; TRBD2 aligns across 8 bases. Germline-derived CDR1 and CDR2 are LNHDA and SQIVND (reference sequence). Losses at the gene ends were 5 bases for V and 4 bases for J; bases not matched to a gene: 12. The CDR3 sequence is 17 residues long. The CDR3 bases are TGTGCCAGTAGTTTGCGGGGGGCCCTTTTGGGCACCGGGGAGCTGTTTTTT. Residues: CASSLRGALLGTGELFF.

The chain has TRBV5-1 and TRBJ2-7, with 9 bases aligning to TRBD1. Germline V gives CDR1 SGHRS, CDR2 YFSETQ. This CDR3 has 15 residues. V shed 1 base and J 6 bases; nucleotides not matched to a gene: 8. The CDR3 is CASSLTAGQGSEQYF. In DNA, the CDR3 is TGCGCCAGCAGCTTGACCGCGGGACAGGGATCCGAGCAGTACTTC.

The chain combines TRBV14 with TRBJ1-2, with D possibly being TRBD1 (6 bases). V dropped 2 bases and J dropped 4 bases, with 14 bases sitting between them. In germline, CDR1 is SGHDN, CDR2 FVKESK. The CDR3 loop spans 15 amino acids. In nucleotides, the CDR3 is TGTGCCAGCAGCCAAAACAGGGCAAATCTCTATGGCTACACCTTC. Translation: CASSQNRANLYGYTF. The full variable domain, completed using reference TRBV14 and TRBJ1-2, is EAGVTQFPSHSVIEKGQTVTLRCDPISGHDNLYWYRRVMGKEIKFLLHFVKESKQDESGMPNNRFLAERTGGTYSTLKVQPAELEDSGVYFCASSQNRANLYGYTFGSGTRLTVV.

V and J are TRBV6-5 and TRBJ2-7, with D perhaps TRBD1 (5 bases). Trimming took off 4 bases at V and 3 bases at J, with 7 bases between the two ends. The CDR3 has 12 residues. Germline V CDR1 and CDR2: MNHEY, SVGAGI. The CDR3 nucleotides read TGTGCCAGCAGTTCAACAGGCTACGAGCAGTACTTC. It translates to CASSSTGYEQYF.

V is TRBV7-9 and J is TRBJ2-1, with D tentatively TRBD1 (5 bases). The V gene lost 3 bases and the J gene lost 3 bases, with 12 bases spanning the gap. CDR1 is SEHNR and CDR2 is FQNEAQ in the germline V gene (reference sequence). The CDR3 loop spans 15 amino acids. The CDR3 spells CASSFERGSYNEQFF. CDR3 sequence (DNA): TGTGCCAGCAGCTTCGAAAGGGGAAGCTACAATGAGCAGTTCTTC.